What follows describes a single TCR beta chain. The source of the sample is a study of blood T cell repertoires in COVID-19. About the research overall: The samples span acute and convalescent COVID-19 from the United States, Italy and Spain. The analysed material was cDNA or gDNA that came from T cells, B-cell-depleted T cells, or PBMCs.

Methods used by the authors: Researchers report that nucleated cell counts were estimated from reference gene primer amplification. The data were produced by immunoSEQ multiplex PCR, yet TCRdb's version contains in-frame clones alone and is incomplete. V, J and clone size derive from that table, while D and trimming were established from the DNA sequence. Of some 97,000 clones listed, 90% are singletons. CDR3 length equals 19 residues. The chain couples TRBV21-1 to TRBJ1-4; the D call of TRBD1 is as the table states it, not checked on the DNA. TRBV21-1 is a listed pseudogene. This clonotype was obtained from a man aged 45 to 65 with acute or convalescent COVID-19. Specimen: peripheral blood. The CDR3 spells CASSGGETQTGRSKEKLFF. DNA of the CDR3: TGTGCCAGCAGCGGCGGGGAGACCCAGACAGGGCGGAGTAAAGAAAAACTGTTTTTT.